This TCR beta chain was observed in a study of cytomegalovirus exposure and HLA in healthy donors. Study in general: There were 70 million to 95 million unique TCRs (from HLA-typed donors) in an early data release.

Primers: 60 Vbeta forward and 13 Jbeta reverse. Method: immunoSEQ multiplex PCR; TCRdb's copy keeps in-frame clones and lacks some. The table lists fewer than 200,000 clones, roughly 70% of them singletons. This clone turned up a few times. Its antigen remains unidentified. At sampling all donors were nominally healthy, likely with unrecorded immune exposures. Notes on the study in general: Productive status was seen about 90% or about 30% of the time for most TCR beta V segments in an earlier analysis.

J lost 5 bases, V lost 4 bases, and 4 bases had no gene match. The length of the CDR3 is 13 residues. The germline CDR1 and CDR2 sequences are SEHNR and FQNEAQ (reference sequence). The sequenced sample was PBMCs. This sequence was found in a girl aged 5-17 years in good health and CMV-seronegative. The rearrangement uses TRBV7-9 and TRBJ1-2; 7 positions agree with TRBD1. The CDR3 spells CASSSPGQYGYTF. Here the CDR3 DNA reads TGTGCCAGCAGCTCGCCGGGACAGTATGGCTACACCTTC.